This T cell receptor beta chain was sequenced in a study of control samples from healthy donors and cancer patients. In its sample, this clone was seen once. The assay was immunoSEQ multiplex PCR, and TCRdb's table has in-frame clones only and misses some. The top ten clones hold less than 20% of a sample with 84,000 or so clones, about nine tenths of them seen once. Trimming stripped 1 base from V and 3 bases from J, with 10 bases between. This CDR3 is built from 14 residues. Germline values: CDR1 MDHEN, CDR2 SYDVKM. The rearrangement links TRBV28 to TRBJ2-7; maybe TRBD2 (6 bases). This TCR came from a man aged 25-45 years in good health. The sample was blood. CDR3 region: CASSLSLTSYEQYF. In nucleotides, the CDR3 is TGTGCCAGCAGTTTATCCCTGACTAGCTACGAGCAGTACTTC.